The 2 T cell receptor beta chains below all came from one sample that was sequenced in a study of OX40 agonist ivuxolimab in advanced cancers. Sequencing was performed with immunoSEQ multiplex PCR; in TCRdb, only in-frame clones are kept and a portion is missing. The table lists some 62,000 clones, 84% of them singletons. Source: CD4+ or CD8+ T cells sorted from blood, taken in a trial of the OX40 agonist ivuxolimab. These TCRs come from an adult with an advanced solid tumor such as melanoma, head and neck, liver or kidney cancer.

The chain couples TRBV5-1 to TRBJ2-7; D uncertain. This CDR3 has 15 residues. CDR1 is SGHRS, CDR2 YFSETQ, per germline. Trimming took off 0 bases at V and 4 bases at J, with 14 bases between the two ends. CDR3 coding DNA: TGCGCCAGCAGCTTGGTTTCAGCAAAGAGATACGAGCAGTACTTC. Amino acid sequence: CASSLVSAKRYEQYF.

The chain links TRBV4-2 to TRBJ2-5, with 8 bases matching TRBD2. The DNA end is a closer match to TRBJ2-7, so the J assignment may be wrong. CDR1 is LGHNA and CDR2 is YNFKEQ in the germline V gene. This CDR3 has 14 amino acids. CDR3 amino acids: CASSLAGPSYEQYF. For the CDR3, the DNA is TGTGCCAGCAGCCTAGCGGGACCCTCCTACGAGCAGTACTTC.